The TCR beta chain described here comes from a study of tissue T cells after allogeneic stem cell transplantation. Whole-study findings and limits: Motif-based clustering found tissue-specific repertoire signatures shared across patients, though few clones were shared.

Profiling relied on immunoSEQ multiplex PCR, and the TCRdb table lists in-frame clones only, not all of them. The data contain 2,000 or so clones, under 45% of them singletons. Sample time point: mouse harvest day 14 after allogeneic transplant. Mouse grafts combined 10^7 T-cell-depleted bone marrow cells with 10^6 splenic CD5+ T cells. In regard to this clone: The antigen is undetermined. Gene and germline names: mouse.

Sequenced material: gut tissue. This clonotype was obtained from a female BALB/c mouse given C57BL/6 T cells with graft-versus-host disease after an allogeneic hematopoietic cell transplant.

This CDR3 reads CASSLLGDEQYF. CDR3 DNA, as far as it was read: TGTGCCAGCAGTCTTTTAGGGGATGAACAGTAC. The chain uses TRBV26 and TRBJ2-7, with TRBD1 as a possible D gene (5 bases). The read is 1 residue too short to cover the CDR3 end, so that end is filled in from the germline J gene. V was clipped by 3 bases and J by 5 bases, with 8 bases between them. CDR3 size: 12 residues. Per germline, CDR1 KGHPV and CDR2 FQNQEV (reference sequence).